This T cell receptor (beta chain) was obtained from a study of lymphopenia after photon versus proton radiotherapy. Overall study findings and caveats: In patients who died, overall survival fell as post-nadir TCR diversity dropped more. Relative stability marked proton patients; photon patients lost diversity and naive cells.

Concerning this clone itself: The antigen is not known.

V was clipped by 0 bases and J by 3 bases; unmatched bases: 3. CDR3 length: 16 amino acids. Per germline, CDR1 SGHKS and CDR2 YYEKEE (reference sequence). The data were produced by immunoSEQ multiplex PCR, yet TCRdb's version contains in-frame clones alone and is incomplete. The sample lists roughly 150,000 clones, 70% to 90% occurring once. This TCR was sampled from a man aged 50 to 59 with gastric cancer. The sample here was peripheral blood, taken from a patient treated with photon-based radiotherapy. The chain joins TRBV5-5 to TRBJ2-7, with 13 bases lining up with TRBD2. Here the CDR3 reads CASSLGLAGGVYEQYF. The CDR3 DNA sequence: TGTGCCAGCAGCTTGGGACTAGCGGGAGGAGTCTACGAGCAGTACTTC. The full variable domain, in which reference TRBV5-5 and TRBJ2-7 provide the parts outside the CDR3, is DAGVTQSPTHLIKTRGQQVTLRCSPISGHKSVSWYQQVLGQGPQFIFQYYEKEERGRGNFPDRFSARQFPNYSSELNVNALLLGDSALYLCASSLGLAGGVYEQYFGPGTRLTVT.